Each of the 25 T cell receptor beta chains below was sequenced from the same sample in a study of T-cell reconstitution after alpha-beta-depleted transplantation in children (dated by TCRdb to 2016 to 2018). Sample treatment or condition, as interpreted from the label and publication: allogeneic hematopoietic cell transplantation with graft depleted of TCRalphabeta T cells and CD19 B cells. The library was generated by PCR. The sequencing machine was an Illumina HiSeq 2500. TCR libraries were prepared with molecular barcoding, using unique molecular identifiers to normalize TCRbeta repertoire quantification. Using fastp trimming at Q25 and MiXCR clonotype assembly, TCRdb reanalyzed the public sequencing data and kept in-frame beta chains. For every CDR3 protein sequence, its rows merge into one entry that carries the most common genes and DNA. This sample has approximately 490,000 distinct CDR3 sequences in its table, and more than 9% of those were observed once. About 2.1% of the sample is taken by the ten largest.

The sequenced sample was PBMCs, obtained before TCRalphabeta/CD19-depleted stem cell transplant. All receptors derive from a child under 10 years old with inherited bone marrow failure, due to receive a stem cell transplant.

V gene TRBV4-3 combines with J gene TRBJ2-7, with 8 bases fitting TRBD1. With 0 bases clipped from V and 3 bases from J, the junction kept 16 bases outside the gene matches. There are 19 residues in the CDR3. Germline values: CDR1 LGHNA, CDR2 YSLEER. The CDR3 loop reads CASSQDGGTGPYPRYEQYF. The CDR3 nucleotides read TGCGCCAGCAGCCAAGATGGGGGGACAGGACCCTACCCGCGCTACGAGCAGTACTTC.

In its sample, this clonotype was seen many times. The chain links TRBV20-1 to TRBJ1-5, with D tentatively TRBD1 (6 bases). Germline V gene sequence: CDR1 DFQATT, CDR2 SNEGSKA (reference sequence). Trimming removed 0 bases from V and 6 bases from J, with 15 bases in between. This CDR3 is built from 15 residues. The CDR3 reads CSARDPRGSGQPQHF. In DNA, the CDR3 is TGCAGTGCTAGAGATCCAAGGGGGTCGGGTCAGCCCCAGCATTTT.

This clonotype was seen a handful of times. The rearrangement links TRBV20-1 to TRBJ2-1; 12 nucleotides match TRBD2. This CDR3 spans 16 amino acids. The germline gives CDR1 DFQATT, CDR2 SNEGSKA (reference sequence). With V trimmed by 6 bases and J by 4 bases, 10 bases remained unmatched. CDR3 sequence: CSARTSGTSGYNEQFF. The CDR3 DNA reads TGCAGTGCCAGGACTAGCGGGACCAGTGGGTACAATGAGCAGTTCTTC.

At least ten counts were recorded for this clonotype. Written as DNA, the CDR3 is TGTGCCAGCAGTGTGCCCGGAGGTAGGGGCTCCTACAATGAGCAGTTCTTC. It specifies CASSVPGGRGSYNEQFF. The V gene is TRBV25-1, the J gene TRBJ2-1; D is perhaps TRBD1 or TRBD2 (5 bases each). Per the germline V gene, CDR1 is MGHDK and CDR2 is SYGVNS. The CDR3 runs 17 residues. Trimming removed 4 bases at V and 0 bases at J, with 16 bases between.

The gene calls are TRBV4-3 and TRBJ2-1; D unresolved. V lost 1 base and J lost 9, with 10 bases in between. This CDR3 comprises 13 residues. The germline CDR1 and CDR2 sequences are LGHNA and YSLEER. CDR3 DNA: TGCGCCAGCAGCCAAGCCCCCGTGCGTGAGCAGTTCTTC. Translated: CASSQAPVREQFF.

This rearrangement joins TRBV21-1 to TRBJ2-7; TRBD2 is the table's D call, not checked against the DNA. TRBV21-1 is a documented pseudogene. CDR3 length equals 17 residues. CDR3 sequence: CASSYSRRRAGRYEQYF. In nucleotides, the CDR3 is TGTGCCAGCAGCTACTCAAGGAGGCGAGCGGGAAGATACGAGCAGTACTTC.

Only a few counts were recorded for this clonotype. The chain uses TRBV20-1 and TRBJ2-7, with a weak D call TRBD2 (6 bases). CDR1 and CDR2 (germline): DFQATT, SNEGSKA (reference sequence). Trimming left V 6 bases short and J 1 base short, with 13 bases between. CDR3 length equals 13 residues. CDR3 sequence reads: CSALGGLSYEQYF. The CDR3 nucleotides are TGCAGTGCCCTGGGGGGACTTTCCTACGAGCAGTACTTC.

This chain links TRBV29-1 with TRBJ1-2, with 8 nucleotides matching TRBD1. Germline-derived CDR1 and CDR2 are SQVTM and ANQGSEA. This CDR3 comprises 13 residues. V dropped 4 bases and J dropped 5; count of bases not matched to a gene: 6. The CDR3 region has the DNA TGCAGCGTTGGTGGACAGGGAAAATATGGCTACACCTTC. This translates into CSVGGQGKYGYTF.

This clonotype was observed many times. The rearrangement links TRBV7-9 to TRBJ1-2, with a tentative D call TRBD1 (6 bases). Germline V gene sequence: CDR1 SEHNR, CDR2 FQNEAQ (reference sequence). V lost 2 bases, J lost 5 bases, and 12 bases lay in between. This CDR3 is 14 amino acids long. CDR3 sequence (DNA): TGTGCCAGCAGCTTAACAGGGAACCCTTATGGCTACACCTTC. Encoded protein: CASSLTGNPYGYTF.

This clonotype was observed at least ten times. The chain joins TRBV12-3 or TRBV12-4 to TRBJ1-4, with 9 nucleotides matching TRBD1. The ends lost 6 bases at V and 6 bases at J; junction bases unmatched: 5. The CDR3 spans 14 residues. In nucleotides, the CDR3 is TGTGCCAGCAGCCCAGACAGGGGGGATGAAAAACTGTTTTTT. Its translation: CASSPDRGDEKLFF.

This clonotype came up many times. This chain connects TRBV6-5 to TRBJ2-2; no clear D gene. V lost 0 bases to trimming and J lost 9 bases, with 8 bases between them. The CDR3 loop spans 13 amino acids. CDR1 and CDR2 from the germline V gene are MNHEY and SVGAGI. The CDR3 here is CASSYSYGRELFF. Here the CDR3 DNA reads TGTGCCAGCAGTTACTCGTATGGCAGGGAGCTGTTTTTT.

The genes are TRBV25-1 and TRBJ1-2; the match to TRBD1 covers 8 bases. The V gene's germline CDR1 is MGHDK and CDR2 SYGVNS. J gave up 6 bases and V 0 bases, and 9 bases lay outside the gene matches. This CDR3 has 16 residues. In DNA form, the CDR3 reads TGTGCCAGCAGTGAATATGGGGGACAGGCCAATAATGGCTACACCTTC. Protein: CASSEYGGQANNGYTF.

In this sample, this clonotype turned up many times. This sequence joins TRBV20-1 and TRBJ2-5, with 7 bases identical to TRBD1. In germline, CDR1 is DFQATT, CDR2 SNEGSKA (reference sequence). Losses at the gene ends were 5 bases for V and 4 bases for J; bases not matched to a gene: 10. CDR3 length: 14 residues. For the CDR3, the DNA is TGCAGTGCTCCAGGCCCGGGACAGCTAGAGACCCAGTACTTC. Translating gives CSAPGPGQLETQYF.

This clonotype was detected a few times. The chain couples TRBV3-1 to TRBJ1-5; D gene unclear. The V end was cut by 1 base, the J end by 1 base, with 8 bases between. The CDR3 is 15 residues long. Germline-derived CDR1 and CDR2 are LGHDT and YNNKEL (reference sequence). CDR3 amino acids: CASSQGVGSNQPQHF. CDR3 nucleotides: TGTGCCAGCAGCCAAGGGGTGGGAAGCAATCAGCCCCAGCATTTT. The variable domain in full, with the rest retrieved from reference TRBV3-1 and TRBJ1-5, is DTAVSQTPKYLVTQMGNDKSIKCEQNLGHDTMYWYKQDSKKFLKIMFSYNNKELIINETVPNRFSPKSPDKAHLNLHINSLELGDSAVYFCASSQGVGSNQPQHFGDGTRLSIL.

The chain is built from TRBV20-1 and TRBJ2-5; 8 nucleotides match TRBD2. The CDR3 is 19 residues long. The trim removed 0 bases at V and 1 base at J, leaving 16 bases unmatched. Germline values: CDR1 DFQATT, CDR2 SNEGSKA (reference sequence). CDR3 nucleotides: TGCAGTGCTAGAGATCTAAGGGCTAGCGGGCCGTTTTTCCAAGAGACCCAGTACTTC. It translates to CSARDLRASGPFFQETQYF.

This clonotype was found many times. The chain employs TRBV5-1 and TRBJ2-7; D gene ambiguous. CDR1 SGHRS and CDR2 YFSETQ come from the germline V gene. The V gene lost 4 bases and the J gene lost 0 bases, with 14 bases spanning the gap. The CDR3 extends over 15 amino acids. CDR3 in amino acids: CASSIGRGPSYEQYF. CDR3 in DNA: TGCGCCAGCAGCATTGGTAGAGGACCCTCCTACGAGCAGTACTTC.

The chain carries TRBV29-1 and TRBJ2-1, with no clear D. CDR3 length: 11 residues. V lost 6 bases and J 3 bases, leaving 6 bases between the germline ends. The germline V gene has CDR1 SQVTM and CDR2 ANQGSEA. CDR3 amino acids: CSVPSYNEQFF. The CDR3 DNA is TGCAGCGTACCCAGCTACAATGAGCAGTTCTTC.

This clonotype was found a few times. The rearrangement uses TRBV20-1 and TRBJ2-3; 9 bases are shared with TRBD2. This CDR3 has 14 residues. The V and J ends lost 7 bases and 4 bases, in that order; junction bases with no gene match: 9. Germline values: CDR1 DFQATT, CDR2 SNEGSKA (reference sequence). The CDR3 protein is CSEEVAGVPDTQYF. As DNA, the CDR3 is TGCAGTGAGGAAGTAGCGGGAGTCCCAGATACGCAGTATTTT.

The rearrangement joins TRBV20-1 to TRBJ2-7; 9 bases agree with TRBD2. Germline assignment: CDR1 DFQATT and CDR2 SNEGSKA (reference sequence). The CDR3 sequence is 19 residues long. V dropped 5 bases and J dropped 6; count of bases not matched to a gene: 26. The CDR3 coding sequence is TGCAGTGCTCCTAGATCGACAGGCCCACGGGGTAGCGGGAGCTCCGAGCAGTACTTC. This encodes CSAPRSTGPRGSGSSEQYF.

With respect to this clonotype: A read error may explain this, as a much larger clone is one base away. CDR3 in amino acids: CASSELAYEQCF. The CDR3 bases are TGTGCCAGCAGTGAGTTAGCCTACGAGCAGTGCTTC. The gene calls are TRBV2 and TRBJ2-7, with D uncertain. In germline, CDR1 is SNHLY, CDR2 FYNNEI. The CDR3 loop spans 12 amino acids.

The J gene is TRBJ2-7, the V gene TRBV11-2; D is perhaps TRBD1 (5 bases). V was trimmed by 2 bases and J by 5 bases, leaving 10 bases between them. The CDR3 totals 13 residues. Germline V lookup: CDR1 SGHAT, CDR2 FQNNGV. CDR3 DNA: TGTGCCAGCAGCTTATCGCAGGGCAACGAGCAGTACTTC. Translation: CASSLSQGNEQYF. Based on the CDR3 plus reference TRBV11-2 and TRBJ2-7, the full variable domain is EAGVAQSPRYKIIEKRQSVAFWCNPISGHATLYWYQQILGQGPKLLIQFQNNGVVDDSQLPKDRFSAERLKGVDSTLKIQPAKLEDSAVYLCASSLSQGNEQYFGPGTRLTVT.

This clonotype was recorded a few times. The CDR3 DNA sequence: TGTGCCAGCAGCTTTGAGTGGGGTGGTAGCGGGAGTGTGTACGAGCAGTACTTC. Amino acid sequence: CASSFEWGGSGSVYEQYF. The chain uses TRBV11-1 and TRBJ2-7; 9 bases match TRBD2. The CDR3 is 18 residues long. The trim removed 3 bases at V and 4 bases at J, leaving 16 bases unmatched. CDR1 and CDR2 from the germline V gene are SGHAT and FQDESV (reference sequence). The full variable domain, rest sourced from reference TRBV11-1 and TRBJ2-7, is EAEVAQSPRYKITEKSQAVAFWCDPISGHATLYWYRQILGQGPELLVQFQDESVVDDSQLPKDRFSAERLKGVDSTLKIQPAELGDSAMYLCASSFEWGGSGSVYEQYFGPGTRLTVT.

This clonotype was seen at least ten times. The rearrangement uses TRBV28 and TRBJ2-5; possibly TRBD1 or TRBD2 for D (5 bases each). Germline CDR1 and CDR2: MDHEN and SYDVKM. This CDR3 spans 12 amino acids. The V end lost 5 bases, the J end lost 5 bases, and 9 bases lay between the germline ends. CDR3: CASSSGHETQYF. CDR3 DNA: TGTGCCAGCAGTAGCGGACACGAGACCCAGTACTTC. The full variable domain, with the rest looked up from reference TRBV28 and TRBJ2-5, is DVKVTQSSRYLVKRTGEKVFLECVQDMDHENMFWYRQDPGLGLRLIYFSYDVKMKEKGDIPEGYSVSREKKERFSLILESASTNQTSMYLCASSSGHETQYFGPGTRLLVL.

In nucleotides, the CDR3 is TGTGCCAGCAGCCCCCCCAGGGGTTTCACCGGGGAGCTGTTTTTT. Its protein product is CASSPPRGFTGELFF. The V call is TRBV7-9, the J call TRBJ2-2; D possibly corresponds to TRBD1 (6 bases). Deletions cut 5 bases from V and 4 bases from J, with 14 bases between. The CDR3 has 15 residues. Germline CDR1 is SEHNR and CDR2 is FQNEAQ (reference sequence).

This clonotype showed up many times. The rearrangement joins TRBV12-3 or TRBV12-4 to TRBJ2-7; D is uncertain. The length of the CDR3 is 14 residues. Trimming took 9 bases from V and 2 from J, leaving 17 bases between them. The CDR3 DNA reads as TGTGCCAGTACACCCTCTGTAAGGACCTACGAGCAGTACTTC. Translation: CASTPSVRTYEQYF.